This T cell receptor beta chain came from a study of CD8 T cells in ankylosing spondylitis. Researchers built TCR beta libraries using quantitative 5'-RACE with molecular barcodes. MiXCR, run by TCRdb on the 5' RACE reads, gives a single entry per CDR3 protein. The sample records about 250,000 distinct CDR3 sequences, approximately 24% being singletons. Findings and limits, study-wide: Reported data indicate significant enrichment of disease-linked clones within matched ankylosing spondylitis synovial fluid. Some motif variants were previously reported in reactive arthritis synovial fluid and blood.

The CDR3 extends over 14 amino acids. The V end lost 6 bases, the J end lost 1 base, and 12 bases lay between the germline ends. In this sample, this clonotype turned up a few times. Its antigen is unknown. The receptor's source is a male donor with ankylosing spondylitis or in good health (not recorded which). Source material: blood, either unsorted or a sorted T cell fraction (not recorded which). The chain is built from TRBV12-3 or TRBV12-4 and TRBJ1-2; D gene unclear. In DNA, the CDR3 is TGTGCCAGCAGCAAATGGGAGATTAACTATGGCTACACCTTC. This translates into CASSKWEINYGYTF.